A single sample gave rise to the 4 T cell receptor beta chains below, sequenced in a study of a mutant IDH1 vaccine in newly diagnosed glioma. As to time point: week 47, end of study. Vaccinated patients received 300 ug of mutant IDH1 20-mer peptide per dose, with topical imiquimod. These TCRs' antigens remain unknown. Repertoires were generated with immunoSEQ multiplex PCR, while TCRdb's copy carries only in-frame clones and drops some. The table has 9,000 to 13,000 clones, 81% seen once; the top ten hold roughly 18%. Specimen: PBMCs, collected from a glioma patient whose treatment included an IDH1 peptide vaccine. All receptors come from a man aged 25-40 years with glioma.

The chain carries TRBV7-2 and TRBJ1-2; D not resolved. Per germline, CDR1 SGHTA and CDR2 FQGNSA. The CDR3 extends over 15 amino acids. Trimming stripped 2 bases from V and 2 bases from J, with 12 bases between. The chain's CDR3 is CASSLSSLSNYGYTF. CDR3 nucleotides: TGTGCCAGCAGCTTAAGTTCTCTCTCAAACTATGGCTACACCTTC.

V gene TRBV30 combines with J gene TRBJ2-7, with 14 bases identical to TRBD2. The CDR3 covers 15 residues. In germline, CDR1 is GTSNPN, CDR2 SVGIG (reference sequence). J was trimmed by 6 bases and V by 2 bases; bases with no gene match: 6. The DNA of the CDR3 is TGTGCCTGGAGTCCCCGGACTAGCGGGAGGCTCGAGCAGTACTTC. Its translation is CAWSPRTSGRLEQYF. The complete variable domain, with remaining parts taken from reference TRBV30 and TRBJ2-7, reads SQTIHQWPATLVQPVGSPLSLECTVEGTSNPNLYWYRQAAGRGLQLLFYSVGIGQISSEVPQNLSASRPQDRQFILSSKKLLLSDSGFYLCAWSPRTSGRLEQYFGPGTRLTVT.

The CDR3 DNA is TGTGCCAGCAGCTTGGATATGGCGGGAGGGTATTTT. Protein product: CASSLDMAGGYF. J is TRBJ2-3 and V is TRBV5-4; 8 bases fit TRBD2. V was clipped by 0 bases and J by 14 bases; unmatched bases: 5. CDR1 is SGHNT, CDR2 YYREEE, per germline (reference sequence). The CDR3 extends over 12 amino acids.

A few counts support this clone. V usage is TRBV5-1 and J usage is TRBJ1-1; D unresolved. CDR1 is SGHRS, CDR2 YFSETQ, per germline. Trimming removed 1 base at V and 1 base at J, with 5 bases between. The CDR3 extends over 13 amino acids. CDR3 nucleotides: TGCGCCAGCAGCTTGTTACCGAACACTGAAGCTTTCTTT. Protein product: CASSLLPNTEAFF.